This entry concerns a single TCR beta chain. The sample belongs to a study of shared T cell receptors in the human thymus. The CDR3 is 13 amino acids. Germline assignment: CDR1 GTSNPN and CDR2 SVGIG (reference sequence). Trimming took 3 bases from V and 0 from J, leaving 8 bases between them. Assay used: immunoSEQ multiplex PCR; TCRdb lists only in-frame clones, some missing. The data hold hundreds of thousands of clones, with 80% to 90% observed a single time. In addition, the sample was reused for a study of human thymus T cells. Turning to that study: Corrective surgery for congenital heart defects was being performed on the healthy Finnish infants who served as donors. Surgeons resected thymus tissue during corrective heart surgery. Thymic and blood repertoires appeared to display a bias in their usage of V and J genes.

The sequence came from a girl under two years old with a congenital heart defect. The chain recombines TRBV30 with TRBJ2-5; no clear D gene. Sequencing was done on a sample of thymocytes. The CDR3 sequence: CAWSITNQETQYF. Here the CDR3 DNA reads TGTGCCTGGAGCATCACTAACCAAGAGACCCAGTACTTC. The whole variable domain, filled in from reference TRBV30 and TRBJ2-5, reads SQTIHQWPATLVQPVGSPLSLECTVEGTSNPNLYWYRQAAGRGLQLLFYSVGIGQISSEVPQNLSASRPQDRQFILSSKKLLLSDSGFYLCAWSITNQETQYFGPGTRLLVL.